This T cell receptor (beta chain) emerged from a study of vaccination effects on CD4 cells after COVID-19. General observations from the study: Infection-derived and vaccine-derived clones contracted markedly late after vaccination. Relatively few convalescent patients took part in the study, which had no early post-infection timepoints.

Clones were sequenced by immunoSEQ multiplex PCR, and TCRdb holds only the in-frame ones, with some missing. The sample lists about 30,000 clones, 55% to 65% occurring once. The authors isolated CD4+ T cells after about 10 days of culture. Nucleocapsid antibody tests were negative, and the vaccine recipients had no prior SARS-CoV-2 infection. The germline V gene encodes CDR1 SGHRS and CDR2 YFSETQ. The CDR3 totals 17 residues. Unmatched junction bases numbered 9, after V lost 4 bases and J lost 0 bases. This clone was observed a single time. Its antigen is as yet unknown. This TCR came from a human donor who received a COVID-19 vaccine. Sequenced material: CD4+ T cells from PBMCs cultured without peptide, taken before COVID-19 vaccination. This sequence joins TRBV5-1 and TRBJ2-3; 9 bases fit TRBD2. CDR3 amino acids: CASSRTSVSTSTDTQYF. In DNA form, the CDR3 reads TGCGCCAGCAGCAGGACTAGCGTGTCAACTAGCACAGATACGCAGTATTTT.